The T cell receptor (beta chain) described here comes from a study of tumor and adjacent non-tumor tissue in lung cancer. Study-wide context: Histology: 12 adenocarcinoma, a couple of squamous cell carcinoma, 1 small cell lung cancer. The study's findings and limits: Higher tumor TCR diversity was associated with shorter survival.

The CDR3 totals 14 residues. The V and J ends lost 0 bases and 11 bases respectively, with 16 bases between them. CDR1 is SEHNR and CDR2 is FQNEAQ in the germline V gene (reference sequence). As regards this clonotype: Its antigen is not known. Given a much more abundant clone one base away, this may be a read error.

A modified ARM-PCR protocol with three rounds of nested PCR amplified TCRbeta. TCRdb itself ran the multiplex PCR reads through MiXCR, one entry per CDR3 protein. In the table there are fewer than 45,000 distinct CDR3 sequences, roughly 62% of which are singletons. No cell sorting was done before RNA was extracted from the tissue. This non-tumor lung sample came from over 3 cm beyond the tumor edge. Newly diagnosed lung cancer patients had thoracic surgery in China, August–late 2014, without prior chemotherapy. This TCR came from a woman in her thirties or forties with non-small cell lung cancer. Sequenced input: distant non-tumor lung tissue. This rearrangement joins TRBV7-9 to TRBJ1-2, with a weak D call TRBD1 (5 bases). The CDR3 here is CASSLAQAGREYTF. Written as DNA, the CDR3 is TGTGCCAGCAGCTTAGCGCAGGCAGGGAGGGAATACACCTTC.